Presented here are 32 T cell receptor beta chains from one specimen sequenced in a study of cytomegalovirus exposure and HLA in healthy donors. Amplification used 60 Vbeta primers and 13 Jbeta primers. Profiled with immunoSEQ multiplex PCR; TCRdb holds only in-frame clones, not every one. This table has around 200,000 clones, roughly 80% appearing once. The sequenced material came from PBMCs. The receptors were gathered from a man aged 40-49 years in good health and CMV-seropositive.

V is TRBV6-4 and J is TRBJ2-3, with a weak D call TRBD2 (6 bases). The V gene lost 4 bases and the J gene lost 6 bases, with 11 bases spanning the gap. The V gene's germline CDR1 is MRHNA and CDR2 SNTAGT. CDR3 length: 13 amino acids. CDR3 amino acids: CASSVTSRDTQYF. CDR3 coding DNA: TGTGCCAGCAGTGTTACTAGCCGCGATACGCAGTATTTT.

The chain couples TRBV5-1 to TRBJ1-1; the D is unclear. Trimming shortened V by 5 bases and J by 4 bases, and 9 bases separated the two germline ends. CDR1 and CDR2 from the germline V gene are SGHRS and YFSETQ. The CDR3 extends over 12 amino acids. CDR3 DNA sequence: TGCGCCAGCAGGACGACGGGCACTGAAGCTTTCTTT. It yields the protein CASRTTGTEAFF.

The CDR3 nucleotides are TGTGCCAGCCTCCGGGGGTCCTATGAAAAACTGTTTTTT. As protein: CASLRGSYEKLFF. The rearrangement joins TRBV6-6 to TRBJ1-4, with D possibly TRBD1 on 5 matching bases. Germline values: CDR1 MNHNY, CDR2 SVGAGI (reference sequence). Deletions cut 8 bases from V and 6 bases from J, with 13 bases between. The length of the CDR3 is 13 residues.

In its sample, this clone was seen a few times. The chain couples TRBV6-5 to TRBJ1-1; TRBD1 agrees at 7 bases. The J segment lost 7 bases and the V segment lost 8 bases, leaving 7 bases of the junction unmatched. The CDR3 has 12 amino acids. Looked up from germline, CDR1 is MNHEY and CDR2 is SVGAGI. CDR3 amino acids: CASLQWTGEAFF. The CDR3 DNA sequence: TGTGCCAGCCTCCAGTGGACAGGTGAAGCTTTCTTT.

This chain joins TRBV6-1 and TRBJ2-6; possibly TRBD2 for D (5 bases). The CDR3 is made up of 13 amino acids. The V end lost 8 bases, the J end lost 0 bases, and 5 bases lay between the germline ends. The germline gives CDR1 MNHNS, CDR2 SASEGT. This CDR3 is CASRDSGANVLTF. In DNA form, the CDR3 reads TGTGCCAGCCGGGACTCTGGGGCCAACGTCCTGACTTTC.

The V and J genes are TRBV11-3 and TRBJ2-6; 9 bases fit TRBD1. V shed 5 bases and J 1 base; nucleotides not matched to a gene: 9. Germline V lookup: CDR1 SGHNT, CDR2 YENEEA. The CDR3 contains 18 residues. CDR3 in amino acids: CASSPGTGSGSGANVLTF. The CDR3 nucleotides read TGTGCCAGCAGCCCCGGGACAGGGAGCGGATCTGGGGCCAACGTCCTGACTTTC.

This rearrangement joins TRBV27 to TRBJ1-2; D might be TRBD1 (6 bases). Germline V lookup: CDR1 MNHEY, CDR2 SMNVEV (reference sequence). The CDR3 totals 15 residues. V lost 6 bases to trimming and J lost 4 bases, with 18 bases between them. The CDR3 region is CASSNRTGIVYGYTF. In DNA, the CDR3 is TGTGCCAGCAGCAACCGAACAGGGATAGTCTATGGCTACACCTTC.

The V and J genes are TRBV19 and TRBJ2-7; TRBD2 matches at 8 bases. Germline trimming cut 5 bases from V and 0 bases from J; bases unmatched to any gene: 3. The CDR3 has 14 amino acids. The germline V gene encodes CDR1 LNHDA and CDR2 SQIVND (reference sequence). CDR3 nucleotides: TGTGCCAGTAGTTCGCTAGCGGGCTCCTACGAGCAGTACTTC. Protein sequence: CASSSLAGSYEQYF.

The chain has TRBV6-1 and TRBJ1-4; 11 nucleotides match TRBD1. The CDR3 loop spans 16 amino acids. Per germline, CDR1 MNHNS and CDR2 SASEGT. The trim removed 3 bases at V and 10 bases at J, leaving 10 bases unmatched. The CDR3 here is CASSDLAGQGEGKLFF. The CDR3 DNA sequence: TGTGCCAGCAGTGACTTAGCGGGACAGGGGGAAGGAAAACTGTTTTTT.

This rearrangement joins TRBV7-2 to TRBJ2-1, with 9 bases fitting TRBD2. The length of the CDR3 is 17 residues. CDR1 SGHTA and CDR2 FQGNSA come from the germline V gene. The trim removed 2 bases at V and 9 bases at J, leaving 14 bases unmatched. The DNA of the CDR3 is TGTGCCAGCAGCTTATACCGAGCGGGAGGTGATTTAGGTGAGCAGTTCTTC. Encoded protein: CASSLYRAGGDLGEQFF. Full variable domain (rest looked up from reference TRBV7-2 and TRBJ2-1): GAGVSQSPSNKVTEKGKDVELRCDPISGHTALYWYRQSLGQGLEFLIYFQGNSAPDKSGLPSDRFSAERTGGSVSTLTIQRTQQEDSAVYLCASSLYRAGGDLGEQFFGPGTRLTVL.

The CDR3 sequence is CASSPGTTNEQYV. CDR3 nucleotides: TGTGCCAGCTCACCAGGGACAACCAACGAGCAGTACGTC. This rearrangement joins TRBV18 to TRBJ2-7, with D possibly matching TRBD1 (6 bases). V gave up 2 bases and J gave up 5 bases, with 10 bases separating them. Germline V lookup: CDR1 KGHSH, CDR2 LQKENI. This CDR3 is 13 amino acids long.

V usage is TRBV10-1 and J usage is TRBJ2-2; possibly TRBD2 for D (6 bases). Germline lookup yields CDR1 WNHNN and CDR2 SYGVQD (reference sequence). The CDR3 is made up of 15 amino acids. Trimming took 0 bases from V and 6 from J, leaving 11 bases between them. The DNA for the CDR3 is TGCGCCAGCAGTGAGTCGTGGGCGGGATCCGGGGAGCTGTTTTTT. Protein sequence: CASSESWAGSGELFF.

This chain joins TRBV6-6 and TRBJ1-3, with TRBD1 matching over 8 bases. CDR1 MNHNY and CDR2 SVGAGI come from the germline V gene (reference sequence). This CDR3 has 16 amino acids. Germline trimming cut 2 bases from V and 2 bases from J; bases unmatched to any gene: 5. The CDR3 nucleotides read TGTGCCAGCAGTTACCAGGGGGCAAGGACTGGAAACACCATATATTTT. It is translated as CASSYQGARTGNTIYF.

The chain links TRBV7-9 to TRBJ2-5, with 10 bases lining up with TRBD2. From germline, CDR1 is SEHNR and CDR2 FQNEAQ (reference sequence). The CDR3 covers 18 residues. J lost 4 bases, V lost 5 bases, and 16 bases had no gene match. The CDR3 sequence is CASSPPRGPASGRETQYF. The CDR3 DNA reads as TGTGCCAGCAGCCCCCCCCGCGGCCCGGCTAGCGGGAGAGAGACCCAGTACTTC.

V and J are TRBV9 and TRBJ2-5; tentatively, D is TRBD1 (7 bases). Germline V CDR1 and CDR2: SGDLS, YYNGEE. This CDR3 comprises 13 residues. Trimming pared 4 bases from V and 2 bases from J, leaving 9 bases between. The CDR3 loop reads CASSPGGQETQYF. The CDR3 DNA sequence: TGTGCCAGCAGCCCAGGGGGGCAAGAGACCCAGTACTTC.

The chain has TRBV4-2 and TRBJ2-1; 10 nucleotides agree with TRBD2. The CDR3 loop spans 17 amino acids. Germline CDR1 LGHNA, CDR2 YNFKEQ. Losses at the gene ends were 4 bases for V and 6 bases for J; bases not matched to a gene: 12. The CDR3: CASSRHLAGGTGNEQFF. The CDR3 coding sequence is TGTGCCAGCAGCCGACATTTAGCGGGAGGAACCGGCAATGAGCAGTTCTTC.

This clone was picked up one time. The chain is built from TRBV29-1 and TRBJ1-1; TRBD1 aligns across 8 bases. The germline V gene has CDR1 SQVTM and CDR2 ANQGSEA. Trimming at V came to 4 bases and at J to 4 bases, leaving 8 bases not matched to a gene. CDR3 length: 14 residues. CDR3 nucleotides: TGCAGCGTTGGACAGGGGAGGCTGAGCACTGAAGCTTTCTTT. This gives the protein CSVGQGRLSTEAFF.

The rearrangement links TRBV25-1 to TRBJ1-2, with D maybe TRBD1 (6 bases). The CDR3 totals 13 residues. The germline CDR1 and CDR2 sequences are MGHDK and SYGVNS. Trimming took off 6 bases at V and 8 bases at J, with 16 bases between the two ends. The CDR3 nucleotides read TGTGCCAGCAGGCAACAGGGATTGGAAGGCTACACCTTC. Translating it yields CASRQQGLEGYTF.

The chain has TRBV6-5 and TRBJ2-1; 8 nucleotides line up with TRBD1. CDR1 is MNHEY and CDR2 is SVGAGI in the germline V gene. The junction had 4 bases not matched to a gene; V was cut back by 5 bases and J by 1 base. This CDR3 is 15 amino acids long. CDR3 sequence (DNA): TGTGCCAGCAGTAGGGACAGGTCTTCCTACAATGAGCAGTTCTTC. Its protein is CASSRDRSSYNEQFF.

The chain joins TRBV6-1 to TRBJ2-5; 9 nucleotides line up with TRBD2. The trim removed 1 base at V and 1 base at J, leaving 7 bases unmatched. Germline CDR1 reads MNHNS; CDR2 reads SASEGT. This CDR3 region has 17 residues. This CDR3 is CASSEGFFSGSQETQYF. The CDR3 region has the DNA TGTGCCAGCAGTGAAGGATTCTTTAGCGGGAGCCAAGAGACCCAGTACTTC.

The J gene is TRBJ2-2, the V gene TRBV6-1; TRBD1 aligns across 7 bases. The CDR3 totals 14 residues. The V and J ends lost 4 bases and 5 bases, in that order; junction bases with no gene match: 4. The germline V gene encodes CDR1 MNHNS and CDR2 SASEGT. Here the CDR3 DNA reads TGTGCCAGCAGTGGGGCAGGGGGAACCGGGGAGCTGTTTTTT. Translation gives CASSGAGGTGELFF.

The chain employs TRBV7-9 and TRBJ2-6, with a possible D match to TRBD2 (5 bases). The CDR3 runs 18 residues. Trimming stripped 4 bases from V and 2 bases from J, with 18 bases between. The germline V gene has CDR1 SEHNR and CDR2 FQNEAQ (reference sequence). The CDR3 DNA follows: TGTGCCAGCAGCTACCCCAGGAGTCGGGAAGCTGGGGCCAACGTCCTGACTTTC. This translates into CASSYPRSREAGANVLTF.

This clone was seen just once. V and J are TRBV9 and TRBJ2-7, with D perhaps TRBD1 (7 bases). Germline-derived CDR1 and CDR2 are SGDLS and YYNGEE. Trimming took 0 bases from V and 10 from J, leaving 14 bases between them. This CDR3 has 13 residues. CDR3 DNA sequence: TGTGCCAGCAGCGTAGTAGGAGGGGGCAGACAGTACTTC. Protein sequence: CASSVVGGGRQYF.

This sequence joins TRBV5-1 and TRBJ2-4; maybe TRBD1 (7 bases). This CDR3 comprises 16 residues. The germline gives CDR1 SGHRS, CDR2 YFSETQ. With 4 bases removed from V and 0 bases from J, the gap between germline ends came to 14 bases. The CDR3 DNA reads TGCGCCAGCAGCAGGGGGGACAGCTTAGCCAAAAACATTCAGTACTTC. It specifies CASSRGDSLAKNIQYF.

Concerning this clone: Germline is not matched at one junction end, which may reflect a read error. The chain has TRBV7-7 and TRBJ2-2, with TRBD1 matching over 10 bases. The CDR3 contains 15 residues. Germline values: CDR1 SSHAT, CDR2 FNYEAQ (reference sequence). CDR3 loop: CASSLGTGAAGELFF. In DNA form, the CDR3 reads TGTGCTAGCAGCTTAGGGACAGGGGCCGCCGGGGAGCTGTTTTTT.

The gene calls are TRBV6-5 and TRBJ2-2, with D perhaps matching TRBD2 (5 bases). The CDR3 sequence is 15 residues long. Germline V CDR1 and CDR2: MNHEY, SVGAGI. V lost 2 bases to trimming and J lost 5 bases, with 12 bases between them. CDR3 coding DNA: TGTGCCAGCAGTTACAGTTGGACTGGGACCGGGGAGCTGTTTTTT. It encodes CASSYSWTGTGELFF.

J is TRBJ2-1 and V is TRBV9, with TRBD1 identical over 11 bases. Germline V gives CDR1 SGDLS, CDR2 YYNGEE. The CDR3 has 15 amino acids. V lost 3 bases and J lost 9; bases outside the gene matches: 8. The CDR3 sequence: CASSAGQGVDIEQFF. CDR3 in DNA: TGTGCCAGCAGCGCGGGACAGGGGGTAGACATTGAGCAGTTCTTC.

This clone was found once. The chain uses TRBV9 and TRBJ1-5; D is unclear. V gave up 4 bases and J gave up 5 bases, with 16 bases separating them. The germline gives CDR1 SGDLS, CDR2 YYNGEE. The CDR3 sequence is 15 residues long. The CDR3 reads CASSPEDGGDQPQHF. The CDR3 coding sequence is TGTGCCAGCAGCCCCGAGGACGGCGGGGATCAGCCCCAGCATTTT.

The genes are TRBV11-2 and TRBJ2-5; 8 nucleotides line up with TRBD1. The V gene end was trimmed by 4 bases and the J gene end by 2 bases; junction bases not matched to a gene: 3. CDR1 and CDR2 from the germline V gene are SGHAT and FQNNGV. The CDR3 runs to 14 residues. CDR3 loop: CASSSRTGQETQYF. The CDR3 region has the DNA TGTGCCAGCAGCTCCCGGACAGGGCAAGAGACCCAGTACTTC.

The chain couples TRBV9 to TRBJ1-3, with D maybe TRBD1 (6 bases). Trimming pared 4 bases from V and 0 bases from J, leaving 11 bases between. Germline V gene sequence: CDR1 SGDLS, CDR2 YYNGEE. There are 15 residues in the CDR3. The CDR3 is CASSSQGNSGNTIYF. As DNA, the CDR3 is TGTGCCAGCAGCTCACAGGGTAACTCTGGAAACACCATATATTTT. Variable domain in full (rest from reference TRBV9 and TRBJ1-3): DSGVTQTPKHLITATGQRVTLRCSPRSGDLSVYWYQQSLDQGLQFLIQYYNGEERAKGNILERFSAQQFPDLHSELNLSSLELGDSALYFCASSSQGNSGNTIYFGEGSWLTVV.

V is TRBV25-1 and J is TRBJ2-1, with 7 bases lining up with TRBD1. Germline CDR1 MGHDK, CDR2 SYGVNS. The trim removed 1 base at V and 2 bases at J, leaving 2 bases unmatched. The CDR3 runs 15 residues. The CDR3, as DNA: TGTGCCAGCAGTGAATGGGGACAGCCCTACAATGAGCAGTTCTTC. Its protein product is CASSEWGQPYNEQFF.

The V gene is TRBV5-5, the J gene TRBJ2-7; no clear D. CDR3 size: 13 residues. Germline CDR1 reads SGHKS; CDR2 reads YYEKEE (reference sequence). Trimming shortened V by 4 bases and J by 1 base, and 9 bases separated the two germline ends. In DNA form, the CDR3 reads TGTGCCAGCAGCCTAACGACTTCCTACGAGCAGTACGTC. Residues: CASSLTTSYEQYV.